The 28 T cell receptor beta chains presented below share a single source sample, sequenced in a study of shared clonotypes between healthy human individuals. Data came from immunoSEQ multiplex PCR; TCRdb stores just in-frame clones and leaves some out. The profile shows 2 million to 2.5 million clones, 85% to 95% of them singletons. Input material: naive CD4+ T cells from PBMCs. Subset described: CD45RA+ positively selected. These receptors were collected from a man between 18 and 35 years old in good health. Some clones in this sample may be carry-over from other donors' samples.

The CDR3 DNA sequence: TGCGCCAGCTCCGGGAGACTTCCTACCTACGAGCAGTACTTC. Translated: CASSGRLPTYEQYF. J is TRBJ2-7 and V is TRBV5-1; D possibly corresponds to TRBD2 (6 bases). The CDR3 has 14 amino acids. Germline V gives CDR1 SGHRS, CDR2 YFSETQ. The germline V and J ends were trimmed by 7 bases and 2 bases, with 16 bases remaining between them.

Regarding this clone: The same CDR3 is also encoded by other DNA sequences in this sample. This sequence joins TRBV6-1 and TRBJ2-2, with D perhaps matching TRBD2 (5 bases). Germline loops: CDR1 MNHNS, CDR2 SASEGT. Trimming took off 4 bases at V and 1 base at J, with 7 bases between the two ends. CDR3 size: 14 residues. In nucleotides, the CDR3 is TGTGCCAGCAGTGGGGCGGGGAACACCGGGGAGCTGTTTTTT. This encodes CASSGAGNTGELFF.

This clone was seen just once. Here the CDR3 DNA reads TGTGCCAGGGGGGGGAGCGGCAGTTGGTCTTTTCGAGAGACCCAGTACTTC. Amino acids: CARGGSGSWSFRETQYF. This chain joins TRBV2 and TRBJ2-5; 7 bases align to TRBD2. The CDR3 runs to 17 residues. Trimming at V came to 9 bases and at J to 4 bases, leaving 20 bases not matched to a gene. Per germline, CDR1 SNHLY and CDR2 FYNNEI.

V gene TRBV4-2 combines with J gene TRBJ1-4, with D uncertain. CDR1 is LGHNA and CDR2 is YNFKEQ in the germline V gene. V was shortened by 1 base and J by 6 bases, with 15 bases between the two germline ends. The CDR3 is made up of 16 amino acids. The CDR3 DNA reads TGTGCCAGCAGCCAAGGAAGGCATCGTTCAGATGAAAAACTGTTTTTT. Translating it yields CASSQGRHRSDEKLFF.

This clone was counted between two and nine times. This chain links TRBV6-6 with TRBJ1-2, with D hard to call. The CDR3 loop spans 14 amino acids. The V gene lost 5 bases and the J gene lost 3 bases, with 13 bases spanning the gap. Germline loops: CDR1 MNHNY, CDR2 SVGAGI (reference sequence). This chain's CDR3 is CASSTSSGDYGYTF. The DNA for the CDR3 is TGTGCCAGCAGTACTAGTTCTGGGGACTATGGCTACACCTTC.

Remarks on this clone: Other DNA variants within this sample encode the same CDR3. The V call is TRBV28, the J call TRBJ2-5, with D possibly TRBD1 on 7 matching bases. The V end lost 1 base, the J end lost 2 bases, and 8 bases lay between the germline ends. Germline V CDR1 and CDR2: MDHEN, SYDVKM. The CDR3 sequence is 14 residues long. CDR3 residues: CASSLSGGQETQYF. As DNA, the CDR3 is TGTGCCAGCAGTTTATCAGGGGGGCAAGAGACCCAGTACTTC.

The CDR3 region has the DNA TGTGCCAGCAGCGGCGCGGACAGGGGTGTAGGTCAGCCCCAGCATTTT. It codes for CASSGADRGVGQPQHF. The rearrangement links TRBV9 to TRBJ1-5, with 9 bases lining up with TRBD1. CDR3 size: 16 residues. Germline values: CDR1 SGDLS, CDR2 YYNGEE. V was pared by 3 bases and J by 6 bases, with 10 bases of the junction left unmatched.

This clone was observed a single time. This sequence joins TRBV28 and TRBJ1-5; TRBD1 aligns across 8 bases. The length of the CDR3 is 14 residues. V shed 5 bases and J 7 bases; nucleotides not matched to a gene: 7. The germline gives CDR1 MDHEN, CDR2 SYDVKM. The CDR3 is CASSPQGAMQPQHF. As DNA, the CDR3 is TGTGCCAGCAGTCCCCAGGGGGCAATGCAGCCCCAGCATTTT.

The chain links TRBV29-1 to TRBJ1-1, with 11 bases lining up with TRBD1. The CDR3 covers 15 residues. After removal of 7 bases from V and 4 bases from J, the junction contained 11 bases not matched to a gene. Looked up from germline, CDR1 is SQVTM and CDR2 is ANQGSEA. The CDR3 DNA reads as TGCAGCGGGAGGCGCACCGGGACAGGGGGCACTGAAGCTTTCTTT. Amino acid sequence: CSGRRTGTGGTEAFF.

As regards this clone: The same CDR3 is also encoded by other DNA sequences in this sample. This CDR3 is CASSFYGSYGYTF. CDR3 DNA sequence: TGTGCCAGCAGTTTTTACGGGAGCTATGGCTACACCTTC. V is TRBV28 and J is TRBJ1-2; the D is unclear. The CDR3 runs to 13 residues. The V end was cut by 3 bases, the J end by 4 bases, with 9 bases between. Germline V CDR1 and CDR2: MDHEN, SYDVKM.

J is TRBJ1-4 and V is TRBV28; TRBD1 aligns across 7 bases. CDR3 size: 17 residues. Germline V lookup: CDR1 MDHEN, CDR2 SYDVKM. V trimming: 6 bases; J trimming: 2 bases; junction bases outside the gene matches: 12. In DNA form, the CDR3 reads TGTGCCAGCAGGAAGACAGGGAGGTTACGGACTAATGAAAAACTGTTTTTT. The encoded protein is CASRKTGRLRTNEKLFF.

Remarks on this clone: Other nucleotide sequences in the sample specify the same CDR3. This rearrangement joins TRBV5-1 to TRBJ1-6, with D uncertain. CDR3 length: 13 amino acids. CDR1 SGHRS and CDR2 YFSETQ come from the germline V gene. V lost 0 bases and J 9 bases, leaving 7 bases between the germline ends. The CDR3 sequence is CASSLAGFSPLHF. CDR3 coding DNA: TGCGCCAGCAGCTTGGCCGGGTTTTCACCCCTCCACTTT.

As DNA, the CDR3 is TGTGCCAGCAGTCCCACAGTCAGCGGTGGAAACACCATATATTTT. This encodes CASSPTVSGGNTIYF. The chain employs TRBV28 and TRBJ1-3; D gene unclear. Per the germline V gene, CDR1 is MDHEN and CDR2 is SYDVKM. The CDR3 has 15 residues. The ends were cut back, 5 bases at V and 3 bases at J, with 14 bases in the middle.

This clone was seen once. This chain joins TRBV28 and TRBJ1-3, with 10 nucleotides matching TRBD1. Germline assignment: CDR1 MDHEN and CDR2 SYDVKM. The V segment lost 3 bases and the J segment 3 bases; nucleotides outside the gene matches: 5. This CDR3 contains 16 residues. CDR3 region: CASSLYGQGDGNTIYF. The CDR3 DNA sequence: TGTGCCAGCAGTTTGTATGGACAGGGGGATGGAAACACCATATATTTT.

The chain is built from TRBV19 and TRBJ2-6, with no clear D. The CDR3 totals 11 residues. Trimming took 7 bases from V and 4 from J, leaving 2 bases between them. Germline V gene sequence: CDR1 LNHDA, CDR2 SQIVND (reference sequence). The CDR3 reads CASTGANVLTF. CDR3 DNA sequence: TGTGCCAGTACGGGGGCCAACGTCCTGACTTTC. Full variable domain (remainder filled in from reference TRBV19 and TRBJ2-6): DGGITQSPKYLFRKEGQNVTLSCEQNLNHDAMYWYRQDPGQGLRLIYYSQIVNDFQKGDIAEGYSVSREKKESFPLTVTSAQKNPTAFYLCASTGANVLTFGAGSRLTVL.

The chain combines TRBV6-6 with TRBJ1-1; D is unresolved. Trimming left V 4 bases short and J 1 base short, with 13 bases between. Per germline, CDR1 MNHNY and CDR2 SVGAGI (reference sequence). The CDR3 is 15 amino acids. The CDR3 DNA sequence: TGTGCCAGCAGTTCACCCGCAGGAGCGAACACTGAAGCTTTCTTT. Translated, it gives CASSSPAGANTEAFF.

V usage is TRBV5-1 and J usage is TRBJ2-5, with 7 bases aligning to TRBD2. The ends lost 4 bases at V and 4 bases at J; junction bases unmatched: 10. The CDR3 covers 15 residues. Germline lookup yields CDR1 SGHRS and CDR2 YFSETQ. The CDR3 reads CASSPSGGFGETQYF. The DNA of the CDR3 is TGCGCCAGCAGCCCTTCGGGGGGATTCGGAGAGACCCAGTACTTC.

Note on this clone: Other DNA sequences within the sample encode an identical CDR3. This rearrangement joins TRBV5-4 to TRBJ2-3; no clear D. Germline V lookup: CDR1 SGHNT, CDR2 YYREEE (reference sequence). This CDR3 comprises 13 residues. V lost 1 base, J lost 0 bases, and 3 bases lay in between. CDR3 coding DNA: TGTGCCAGCAGCTTGATAAGCACAGATACGCAGTATTTT. Translation gives CASSLISTDTQYF. Combining the CDR3 with reference TRBV5-4 and TRBJ2-3 gives the whole variable domain ETGVTQSPTHLIKTRGQQVTLRCSSQSGHNTVSWYQQALGQGPQFIFQYYREEENGRGNFPPRFSGLQFPNYSSELNVNALELDDSALYLCASSLISTDTQYFGPGTRLTVL.

The gene calls are TRBV10-3 and TRBJ2-5; 8 bases are a match to TRBD1. The CDR3 has 15 residues. With V trimmed by 0 bases and J by 5 bases, 5 bases remained unmatched. Germline-derived CDR1 and CDR2 are ENHRY and SYGVKD. Here the CDR3 reads CAISESDRATETQYF. The CDR3 DNA is TGTGCCATCAGTGAGTCGGACAGGGCTACCGAGACCCAGTACTTC.

This sequence joins TRBV7-8 and TRBJ1-1, with 7 bases fitting TRBD1. The CDR3 runs to 14 residues. J gave up 3 bases and V 1 base, and 2 bases lay outside the gene matches. Germline CDR1 reads SGHVS; CDR2 reads FQNEAQ. The CDR3 sequence: CASSLGQGDTEAFF. The CDR3 DNA is TGTGCCAGCAGCTTAGGGCAGGGGGACACTGAAGCTTTCTTT.

This CDR3 reads CASRLTHSYGYTF. CDR3 coding DNA: TGTGCCAGCCGCTTGACTCATTCCTATGGCTACACCTTC. The V and J genes are TRBV2 and TRBJ1-2, with no clear D. CDR3 length: 13 amino acids. Germline V gene sequence: CDR1 SNHLY, CDR2 FYNNEI. The ends were cut back, 8 bases at V and 4 bases at J, with 14 bases in the middle.

This clone was recorded a few times. The chain couples TRBV5-1 to TRBJ1-1, with D hard to call. There are 13 residues in the CDR3. V was clipped by 2 bases and J by 1 base, with 6 bases between them. Per germline, CDR1 SGHRS and CDR2 YFSETQ. The CDR3 reads CASSFRTNTEAFF. The CDR3 DNA reads TGCGCCAGCAGCTTTCGAACGAACACTGAAGCTTTCTTT.

The chain couples TRBV7-3 to TRBJ1-1; D not resolved. Trimming removed 4 bases at V and 1 base at J, with 7 bases between. The CDR3 is made up of 13 amino acids. Germline V gives CDR1 SGHTA, CDR2 FQGTGA. The CDR3 here is CASSSAGNTEAFF. DNA of the CDR3: TGTGCCAGCAGCTCCGCAGGGAACACTGAAGCTTTCTTT. Full variable domain (rest looked up from reference TRBV7-3 and TRBJ1-1): GAGVSQTPSNKVTEKGKYVELRCDPISGHTALYWYRQSLGQGPEFLIYFQGTGAADDSGLPNDRFFAVRPEGSVSTLKIQRTERGDSAVYLCASSSAGNTEAFFGQGTRLTVV.

V and J are TRBV5-4 and TRBJ2-3, with D perhaps TRBD2 (6 bases). The CDR3 extends over 16 amino acids. Germline V gene sequence: CDR1 SGHNT, CDR2 YYREEE (reference sequence). Trimming removed 5 bases at V and 2 bases at J, with 18 bases between. CDR3 residues: CASREGLIQSTDTQYF. The CDR3 DNA is TGTGCCAGCAGGGAGGGGCTCATACAATCCACAGATACGCAGTATTTT.

V and J are TRBV28 and TRBJ1-1; D call uncertain. The germline V and J ends were trimmed by 6 bases and 11 bases, with 13 bases remaining between them. The CDR3 has 11 residues. Germline V gene lookup returns CDR1 MDHEN and CDR2 SYDVKM. The CDR3 DNA sequence: TGTGCCAGCAGGGGCCCTACGGAGGCTTTCTTT. It yields the protein CASRGPTEAFF.

The chain is built from TRBV19 and TRBJ1-5; possible D gene TRBD1, 6 bases. CDR3 size: 13 residues. CDR1 and CDR2 from the germline V gene are LNHDA and SQIVND (reference sequence). With 6 bases removed from V and 6 bases from J, the gap between germline ends came to 12 bases. The CDR3 here is CASRQGYLQPQHF. CDR3 DNA sequence: TGTGCCAGTAGACAGGGATATCTTCAGCCCCAGCATTTT. Together with reference TRBV19 and TRBJ1-5, the CDR3 gives the full variable domain: DGGITQSPKYLFRKEGQNVTLSCEQNLNHDAMYWYRQDPGQGLRLIYYSQIVNDFQKGDIAEGYSVSREKKESFPLTVTSAQKNPTAFYLCASRQGYLQPQHFGDGTRLSIL.

This chain joins TRBV28 and TRBJ2-2; 14 nucleotides align to TRBD2. The germline V gene encodes CDR1 MDHEN and CDR2 SYDVKM. The CDR3 loop spans 18 amino acids. J was trimmed by 8 bases and V by 8 bases; bases with no gene match: 16. The CDR3 reads CASEKPWGLAGVGGELFF. CDR3 bases: TGTGCCAGCGAAAAACCCTGGGGACTAGCGGGGGTTGGAGGGGAGCTGTTTTTT. Full variable domain (remainder filled in from reference TRBV28 and TRBJ2-2): DVKVTQSSRYLVKRTGEKVFLECVQDMDHENMFWYRQDPGLGLRLIYFSYDVKMKEKGDIPEGYSVSREKKERFSLILESASTNQTSMYLCASEKPWGLAGVGGELFFGEGSRLTVL.

The chain employs TRBV28 and TRBJ2-1, with 8 bases lining up with TRBD2. CDR3 length equals 13 residues. V trimming: 10 bases; J trimming: 7 bases; junction bases outside the gene matches: 9. Looked up from germline, CDR1 is MDHEN and CDR2 is SYDVKM. CDR3 nucleotides: TGTGCCACGGGGACTAGTCGTCCGAATGAGCAGTTCTTC. Amino acid sequence: CATGTSRPNEQFF.